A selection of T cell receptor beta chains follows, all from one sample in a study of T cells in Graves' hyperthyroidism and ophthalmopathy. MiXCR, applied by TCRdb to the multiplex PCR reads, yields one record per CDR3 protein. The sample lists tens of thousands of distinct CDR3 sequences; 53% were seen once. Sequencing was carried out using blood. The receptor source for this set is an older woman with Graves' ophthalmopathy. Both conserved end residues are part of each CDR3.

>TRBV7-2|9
CASSSPQHF
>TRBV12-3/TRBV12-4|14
CANNRGLTPYEQYF
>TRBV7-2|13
CASSRTGGYGYTF
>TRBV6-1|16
CASSRMTGSSGNTIYF
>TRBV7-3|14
CASSPTGGFSEQYF
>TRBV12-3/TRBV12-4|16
CASSTALTGGGSGAFF
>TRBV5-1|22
CASSLQEDYYRLAGLNTGELFF
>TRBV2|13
CASSGVGTYEQYF
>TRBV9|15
CASSVPDRRGYGYTF
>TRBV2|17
CASSTSGTPSSYNEQFF
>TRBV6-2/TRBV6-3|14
CASRLAGQNYGYTF
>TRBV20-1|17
CSARDSGTSGYTDTQYF
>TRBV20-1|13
CSARGPTSGRQYF
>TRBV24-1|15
CATSERTGEVNEQFF
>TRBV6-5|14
CASRPRSEDNGYTF
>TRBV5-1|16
CARSFQISGSPETQYF
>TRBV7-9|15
CASSWGPGPDQPQHF
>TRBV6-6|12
CASSTLNYGYTF
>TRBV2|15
CASRQQTSGVYEQYF
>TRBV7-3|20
CASSLRGGLASSISSYEQYF
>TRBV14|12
CASSQYKGPGTF
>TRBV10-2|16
CASRSGAGGLTGELFF
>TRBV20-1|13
CSARDTGGRTEAF